This TCR beta chain was sequenced for a study of cytomegalovirus exposure and HLA in healthy donors. The primer mix had 60 Vbeta and 13 Jbeta primers. Using immunoSEQ multiplex PCR, the repertoire was profiled, and TCRdb retains in-frame clones only, with some absent. The sample yields tens of thousands of clones, around three fifths seen once. Between the trimmed V and J ends, which lost 1 base and 10 bases, there was a span of 8 bases. The germline V gene encodes CDR1 GTSNPN and CDR2 SVGIG (reference sequence). CDR3 size: 11 residues. Comment on this clone: As yet, its antigen is unknown.

Notes on the study in general: Productive rates of about 87% or about 30% were seen for most TCR beta V segments in an earlier analysis. TCR beta chain V- and J-gene trimming was linked, in a later analysis, to a missense variant in DCLRE1C. It was likely that a cluster of highly shared sequence variants was a sequencing artifact.

This clonotype was sampled from a boy aged 5-17 years in good health and CMV-seropositive. This chain joins TRBV30 and TRBJ1-3; no definite D call. Sample: PBMCs. In DNA, the CDR3 is TGTGCCTGGAGTGGGGCATTTACCATATATTTT. This gives the protein CAWSGAFTIYF. Drawing the rest from reference TRBV30 and TRBJ1-3, the complete variable domain is SQTIHQWPATLVQPVGSPLSLECTVEGTSNPNLYWYRQAAGRGLQLLFYSVGIGQISSEVPQNLSASRPQDRQFILSSKKLLLSDSGFYLCAWSGAFTIYFGEGSWLTVV.